The 32 T cell receptor beta chains reported below all come from one sample, sequenced in a study of T cell changes during pregnancy in multiple sclerosis. Sequenced by immunoSEQ multiplex PCR; TCRdb stores in-frame clones only, minus some. This table has about 84,000 clones, approximately 94% appearing once. Sequencing was performed on peripheral blood, taken in the third trimester of pregnancy. All receptors derive from a female donor with multiple sclerosis, enrolled in a pregnancy study.

The chain has TRBV6-5 and TRBJ1-4, with D tentatively TRBD1 (6 bases). Germline values: CDR1 MNHEY, CDR2 SVGAGI. The CDR3 is 14 residues long. V gave up 2 bases and J gave up 11 bases, with 15 bases separating them. Here the CDR3 DNA reads TGTGCCAGCAGTTACGGGACAAGTGTTGCGAAACTGTTTTTT. As protein: CASSYGTSVAKLFF.

The V gene is TRBV4-1, the J gene TRBJ2-3, with 14 bases aligning to TRBD2. V dropped 5 bases and J dropped 1; count of bases not matched to a gene: 8. The germline CDR1 and CDR2 sequences are MGHRA and YSYEKL. The CDR3 sequence is 18 residues long. CDR3 region: CASSYGLAGGRGTDTQYF. As DNA, the CDR3 is TGCGCCAGCAGCTACGGACTAGCGGGGGGCCGAGGCACAGATACGCAGTATTTT.

The count of this clone is one. The chain combines TRBV21-1 with TRBJ2-7; the table's TRBD1 call for D was not verified on the DNA. TRBV21-1 is an annotated pseudogene. The CDR3 contains 14 residues. As DNA, the CDR3 is TGTGCCAGCAGCAGGAACAGGGCCGGCTACGAGCAGTACTTC. Its translation is CASSRNRAGYEQYF.

This sequence joins TRBV7-9 and TRBJ2-2; 10 bases match TRBD2. Germline V gives CDR1 SEHNR, CDR2 FQNEAQ (reference sequence). J was trimmed by 2 bases and V by 11 bases; bases with no gene match: 8. This CDR3 comprises 15 residues. The CDR3 loop is CAGRRTSGNTGELFF. For the CDR3, the DNA is TGTGCCGGCCGGAGGACTAGCGGAAACACCGGGGAGCTGTTTTTT.

The chain has TRBV29-1 and TRBJ2-5; possibly TRBD2 for D (5 bases). The CDR3 contains 14 residues. Trimming took off 3 bases at V and 1 base at J, with 12 bases between the two ends. Germline values: CDR1 SQVTM, CDR2 ANQGSEA. The CDR3, as DNA: TGCAGCGTTGATAGTCGGGGAATCCAAGAGACCCAGTACTTC. Encoded protein: CSVDSRGIQETQYF.

The rearrangement links TRBV10-3 to TRBJ1-1; weak D call: TRBD1 (6 bases). This CDR3 contains 14 residues. Germline CDR1 ENHRY, CDR2 SYGVKD. Deletions cut 4 bases from V and 2 bases from J, with 11 bases between. This chain's CDR3 is CAISAPGQNTEAFF. The CDR3 nucleotides are TGTGCCATCAGTGCCCCGGGACAAAACACTGAAGCTTTCTTT.

The rearrangement joins TRBV11-2 to TRBJ2-4, with D possibly being TRBD1 (8 bases). Germline CDR1 is SGHAT and CDR2 is FQNNGV. V lost 5 bases, J lost 8 bases, and 22 bases lay in between. The CDR3 is 16 residues long. In nucleotides, the CDR3 is TGTGCCAGCAGCCGGTTCATTACAGGGGGAGGGGACATTCAGTACTTC. Its protein is CASSRFITGGGDIQYF.

V usage is TRBV19 and J usage is TRBJ2-7; 10 bases align to TRBD1. The V gene end was trimmed by 5 bases and the J gene end by 2 bases; junction bases not matched to a gene: 9. This CDR3 is built from 16 residues. CDR1 is LNHDA and CDR2 is SQIVND in the germline V gene (reference sequence). This CDR3 reads CASSGGGGQGTYEQYF. Here the CDR3 DNA reads TGTGCCAGTAGTGGAGGTGGGGGACAGGGGACCTACGAGCAGTACTTC.

The V gene is TRBV7-8, the J gene TRBJ2-1, with 9 bases aligning to TRBD2. The CDR3 runs to 17 residues. The J segment lost 5 bases and the V segment lost 5 bases, leaving 13 bases of the junction unmatched. Germline CDR1 reads SGHVS; CDR2 reads FQNEAQ. In DNA, the CDR3 is TGTGCCAGCAGCCCAAACCTTAGCGGGGGCGACAACAATGAGCAGTTCTTC. It encodes CASSPNLSGGDNNEQFF.

J is TRBJ1-6 and V is TRBV6-1; TRBD1 is a possible D gene (5 bases). Germline V gives CDR1 MNHNS, CDR2 SASEGT. This CDR3 comprises 12 residues. The V and J ends lost 4 bases and 8 bases respectively, with 6 bases between them. Written as DNA, the CDR3 is TGTGCCAGCAGTGGGGGGGATTCACCCCTCCACTTT. Protein sequence: CASSGGDSPLHF.

The chain carries TRBV27 and TRBJ2-1, with TRBD2 matching over 9 bases. The CDR3 totals 12 residues. J lost 7 bases, V lost 6 bases, and 1 base had no gene match. From germline, CDR1 is MNHEY and CDR2 SMNVEV (reference sequence). CDR3 DNA sequence: TGTGCCAGCAGGCTAGCGGGAAATGAGCAGTTCTTC. Amino acids: CASRLAGNEQFF.

The chain recombines TRBV19 with TRBJ2-7, with TRBD1 identical over 9 bases. The CDR3 loop spans 14 amino acids. The junction had 7 bases not matched to a gene; V was cut back by 5 bases and J by 5 bases. Germline lookup yields CDR1 LNHDA and CDR2 SQIVND (reference sequence). The CDR3 nucleotides read TGTGCCAGTAGTCCCGGGACAGGGCATGACGAGCAGTACTTC. Translation gives CASSPGTGHDEQYF.

The chain joins TRBV10-3 to TRBJ2-7; TRBD1 aligns across 7 bases. The V gene end was trimmed by 4 bases and the J gene end by 2 bases; junction bases not matched to a gene: 2. CDR3 size: 13 residues. The germline gives CDR1 ENHRY, CDR2 SYGVKD. CDR3 in DNA: TGTGCCATCAGTGGGGACAGAACCTACGAGCAGTACTTC. It translates to CAISGDRTYEQYF.

The CDR3 region has the DNA TGCGCCAGCAGCCAAGAGACAGGGATAGGGAACGAGCAGTACTTC. Its translation: CASSQETGIGNEQYF. The chain employs TRBV4-1 and TRBJ2-7; 7 positions agree with TRBD1. This CDR3 spans 15 amino acids. Trimming at V came to 0 bases and at J to 5 bases, leaving 7 bases not matched to a gene. Germline V gene lookup returns CDR1 MGHRA and CDR2 YSYEKL.

J is TRBJ2-5 and V is TRBV5-4; maybe TRBD1 (5 bases). CDR3 length: 14 residues. The V gene's germline CDR1 is SGHNT and CDR2 YYREEE (reference sequence). The V gene lost 5 bases and the J gene lost 3 bases, with 14 bases spanning the gap. CDR3 in DNA: TGTGCCAGCAGGTCATCCGACAGAGAAGAGACCCAGTACTTC. Encoded protein: CASRSSDREETQYF.

As DNA, the CDR3 is TGTGCCAGCAGCTTATTGGGACAGTACAATCAGCCCCAGCATTTT. Translation gives CASSLLGQYNQPQHF. The J gene is TRBJ1-5, the V gene TRBV5-6; TRBD1 aligns across 7 bases. V lost 2 bases and J lost 3; bases outside the gene matches: 5. Germline V gene sequence: CDR1 SGHDT, CDR2 YYEEEE. The CDR3 is made up of 15 amino acids.

V is TRBV13 and J is TRBJ2-3, with D possibly being TRBD1 (7 bases). The CDR3 extends over 16 amino acids. Germline CDR1 and CDR2: PRHDT and FYEKMQ (reference sequence). Trimming shortened V by 8 bases and J by 2 bases, and 20 bases separated the two germline ends. The CDR3 loop reads CASSERGRGATDTQYF. The DNA of the CDR3 is TGTGCCAGCTCCGAAAGGGGCAGGGGGGCCACAGATACGCAGTATTTT. Full variable domain (outside the CDR3, taken from reference TRBV13 and TRBJ2-3): AAGVIQSPRHLIKEKRETATLKCYPIPRHDTVYWYQQGPGQDPQFLISFYEKMQSDKGSIPDRFSAQQFSDYHSELNMSSLELGDSALYFCASSERGRGATDTQYFGPGTRLTVL.

The chain links TRBV6-5 to TRBJ1-5; possible D gene TRBD1, 5 bases. This CDR3 is built from 12 residues. Germline V gene data show CDR1 as MNHEY and CDR2 as SVGAGI. V shed 6 bases and J shed 4 bases, with 7 bases lying between them. This CDR3 is CASRGGNQPQHF. The CDR3 DNA sequence: TGTGCCAGCAGGGGGGGGAATCAGCCCCAGCATTTT.

The V gene is TRBV9, the J gene TRBJ1-5; no reliable D call. Deletions cut 5 bases from V and 7 bases from J, with 13 bases between. The CDR3 runs to 13 residues. The V gene's germline CDR1 is SGDLS and CDR2 YYNGEE. The CDR3 region is CASREDGEQPQHF. CDR3 nucleotides: TGTGCCAGCAGAGAAGACGGGGAGCAGCCCCAGCATTTT. The entire variable domain, with the rest obtained from reference TRBV9 and TRBJ1-5, is as follows: DSGVTQTPKHLITATGQRVTLRCSPRSGDLSVYWYQQSLDQGLQFLIQYYNGEERAKGNILERFSAQQFPDLHSELNLSSLELGDSALYFCASREDGEQPQHFGDGTRLSIL.

This CDR3 is CASSTTRDKYNSPLHF. The CDR3 bases are TGTGCCAGCAGTACGACCCGGGACAAATATAATTCACCCCTCCACTTT. This chain uses TRBV25-1 with TRBJ1-6, with D maybe TRBD1 (6 bases). V was cut by 5 bases and J by 4 bases, with 15 bases left in between. This CDR3 is built from 16 residues. Germline V gives CDR1 MGHDK, CDR2 SYGVNS. Full variable domain (missing parts from reference TRBV25-1 and TRBJ1-6): EADIYQTPRYLVIGTGKKITLECSQTMGHDKMYWYQQDPGMELHLIHYSYGVNSTEKGDLSSESTVSRIRTEHFPLTLESARPSHTSQYLCASSTTRDKYNSPLHFGNGTRLTVT.

This clone was picked up one time. The rearrangement joins TRBV19 to TRBJ2-5; 8 nucleotides line up with TRBD2. Germline V gene lookup returns CDR1 LNHDA and CDR2 SQIVND (reference sequence). The CDR3 spans 15 residues. The V segment lost 4 bases and the J segment 5 bases; nucleotides outside the gene matches: 9. Here the CDR3 DNA reads TGTGCCAGTAGTAATAGCGGGACTCCGGGGGAGACCCAGTACTTC. Translating gives CASSNSGTPGETQYF.

The chain couples TRBV11-3 to TRBJ2-5, with D perhaps matching TRBD1 (6 bases). The CDR3 covers 14 residues. Germline CDR1 is SGHNT and CDR2 is YENEEA. The V and J ends lost 5 bases and 4 bases respectively, with 14 bases between them. CDR3: CASSRNRVGETQYF. DNA of the CDR3: TGTGCCAGCAGCAGAAACAGGGTTGGAGAGACCCAGTACTTC.

The gene calls are TRBV11-1 and TRBJ2-7; perhaps TRBD2 as D (6 bases). This CDR3 spans 12 amino acids. Between the trimmed V and J ends, which lost 11 bases and 5 bases, there was a span of 16 bases. Germline V gives CDR1 SGHAT, CDR2 FQDESV (reference sequence). The CDR3 nucleotides are TGTGCCGACCATGGGGGGTGCCACGAGCAGTACTTC. Amino acid sequence: CADHGGCHEQYF.

In its sample, this clone was seen once. The rearrangement joins TRBV10-2 to TRBJ1-2; 9 nucleotides align to TRBD1. CDR3 length: 13 amino acids. Losses at the gene ends were 8 bases for V and 1 base for J; bases not matched to a gene: 2. Germline V CDR1 and CDR2: WSHSY, SAAADI. The CDR3 here is CASGTGSNYGYTF. CDR3 sequence (DNA): TGCGCCAGCGGGACAGGGAGTAACTATGGCTACACCTTC.

The chain uses TRBV2 and TRBJ1-3; D gene uncertain. Between the trimmed V and J ends, which lost 1 base and 4 bases, there was a span of 8 bases. The CDR3 length is 14 residues. Germline V lookup: CDR1 SNHLY, CDR2 FYNNEI. CDR3 region: CASSEGVAGNTIYF. CDR3 DNA: TGTGCCAGCAGTGAAGGGGTAGCCGGAAACACCATATATTTT.

This clone is a singleton in its sample. The chain carries TRBV6-1 and TRBJ1-2, with D possibly matching TRBD1 (5 bases). V was cut by 8 bases and J by 4 bases, with 17 bases left in between. The CDR3 length is 14 residues. CDR1 MNHNS and CDR2 SASEGT come from the germline V gene. CDR3 sequence reads: CASVLNGGGYGYTF. The CDR3 DNA is TGTGCCAGCGTCTTAAATGGGGGGGGCTATGGCTACACCTTC.

J is TRBJ2-5 and V is TRBV2; TRBD1 matches at 9 bases. The V and J ends lost 7 bases and 4 bases, in that order; junction bases with no gene match: 7. This CDR3 is built from 14 residues. Germline-derived CDR1 and CDR2 are SNHLY and FYNNEI. Here the CDR3 DNA reads TGTGCCAGCACTAAGGACAGGGGTCGAGAGACCCAGTACTTC. Its translation is CASTKDRGRETQYF.

The chain carries TRBV5-6 and TRBJ1-1, with a weak D call TRBD1 (6 bases). This CDR3 is 15 amino acids long. The V gene's germline CDR1 is SGHDT and CDR2 YYEEEE. Trimming stripped 2 bases from V and 5 bases from J, with 16 bases between. This CDR3 reads CASSFGPTGSTEAFF. In nucleotides, the CDR3 is TGTGCCAGCAGCTTTGGACCGACAGGTTCAACTGAAGCTTTCTTT. Filled out from reference TRBV5-6 and TRBJ1-1, the complete variable domain reads DAGVTQSPTHLIKTRGQQVTLRCSPKSGHDTVSWYQQALGQGPQFIFQYYEEEERQRGNFPDRFSGHQFPNYSSELNVNALLLGDSALYLCASSFGPTGSTEAFFGQGTRLTVV.

The chain links TRBV7-8 to TRBJ2-2; 11 bases are a match to TRBD2. The CDR3 totals 16 residues. V lost 7 bases, J lost 7 bases, and 11 bases stayed unmatched. Germline assignment: CDR1 SGHVS and CDR2 FQNEAQ. The CDR3 loop is CASNKLAGDLGGELFF. The CDR3 bases are TGTGCCAGCAACAAACTAGCGGGGGATCTGGGCGGGGAGCTGTTTTTT.

This chain links TRBV19 with TRBJ2-7; D is possibly TRBD1 (7 bases). Germline CDR1 and CDR2: LNHDA and SQIVND (reference sequence). Trimming left V 3 bases short and J 5 bases short, with 20 bases between. This CDR3 spans 16 amino acids. The CDR3 DNA reads TGTGCCAGTAGTATCGTCCTGGCAGGGGGGTCTAACGAGCAGTACTTC. It encodes CASSIVLAGGSNEQYF.

The chain carries TRBV20-1 and TRBJ1-2; D is perhaps TRBD1 (5 bases). Germline-derived CDR1 and CDR2 are DFQATT and SNEGSKA (reference sequence). The CDR3 contains 9 residues. As DNA, the CDR3 is TGCAGAACAGGCTATGGCTACACCTTC. It translates to CRTGYGYTF.

The chain recombines TRBV7-9 with TRBJ2-1, with 9 bases matching TRBD1. V gave up 1 base and J gave up 4 bases; unmatched junction bases: 2. Germline V gene lookup returns CDR1 SEHNR and CDR2 FQNEAQ (reference sequence). This CDR3 comprises 15 residues. For the CDR3, the DNA is TGTGCCAGCAGCTTAGTGGGACAGGGATACAATGAGCAGTTCTTC. The encoded protein is CASSLVGQGYNEQFF.